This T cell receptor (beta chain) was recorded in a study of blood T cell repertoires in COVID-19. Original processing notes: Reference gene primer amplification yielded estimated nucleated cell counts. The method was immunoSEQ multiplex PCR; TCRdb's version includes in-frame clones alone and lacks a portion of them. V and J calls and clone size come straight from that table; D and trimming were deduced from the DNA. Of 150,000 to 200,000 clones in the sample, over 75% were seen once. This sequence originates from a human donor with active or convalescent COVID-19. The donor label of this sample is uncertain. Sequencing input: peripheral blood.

CDR3 sequence reads: CASSLEGVRGNTIYF. The DNA for the CDR3 is TGTGCCAGCAGCTTAGAGGGGGTGAGAGGAAACACCATATATTTT. V is TRBV7-2 and J is TRBJ1-3; D possibly corresponds to TRBD1 (6 bases). The CDR3 consists of 15 residues. Trimming cost V 1 base and J 4 bases, with 11 bases left between them. CDR1 is SGHTA, CDR2 FQGNSA, per germline. The variable domain in full, with the rest retrieved from reference TRBV7-2 and TRBJ1-3, is GAGVSQSPSNKVTEKGKDVELRCDPISGHTALYWYRQSLGQGLEFLIYFQGNSAPDKSGLPSDRFSAERTGGSVSTLTIQRTQQEDSAVYLCASSLEGVRGNTIYFGEGSWLTVV.